Listed below are T cell receptor beta chains from one sample, sequenced in a study of CD8 T cells in ankylosing spondylitis. Using its own MiXCR run on the 5' RACE reads, TCRdb lists one record per CDR3 protein. This sample has 300,000 to 400,000 distinct CDR3 sequences, with 14% to 15% found just once. The sequencing input was blood, either unsorted or a sorted T cell fraction (not recorded which). The receptors shown here come from a male donor with ankylosing spondylitis or in good health (not recorded which). CDR3s include the opening cysteine and the closing phenylalanine or tryptophan. A D gene is named only where the DNA matches it firmly. Clone size is not always given. Where it is, it says once, few, many or a class for expanded clones.

D: -
size: few
J: TRBJ1-1
V: TRBV20-1
length: 14
CDR3: CSARSTGINTEAFF
DNA: TGCAGTGCTAGATCGACAGGCATAAACACTGAAGCTTTCTTT

D: TRBD2
size: -
J: TRBJ2-2
V: TRBV2
length: 16
CDR3: CASSERSGRNTGELFF
DNA: TGTGCCAGCAGTGAGAGGAGCGGGAGAAACACCGGGGAGCTGTTTTTT

D: -
size: few
J: TRBJ1-5
V: TRBV30
length: 13
CDR3: CAWSVRSNQPQHF
DNA: TGTGCCTGGAGTGTGAGGAGCAATCAGCCCCAGCATTTT

D: -
size: once
J: TRBJ1-1
V: TRBV3-1
length: 15
CDR3: CASSSHSGPNTEAFF
DNA: TGTGCCAGCAGCAGCCATTCAGGGCCAAACACTGAAGCTTTCTTT

D: TRBD2
size: few
J: TRBJ2-1
V: TRBV20-1
length: 17
CDR3: CSAPRGSGGIRGNEQFF
DNA: TGCAGTGCCCCGAGGGGTAGCGGGGGAATCCGCGGGAATGAGCAGTTCTTC

D: -
size: -
J: TRBJ1-2
V: TRBV20-1
length: 15
CDR3: CSARDGQGIDYGYTF
DNA: TGCAGTGCTAGAGATGGGCAAGGAATTGACTATGGCTACACCTTC

D: -
size: once
J: TRBJ2-3
V: TRBV2
length: 17
CDR3: CASSEYLAPKGTDTQYF
DNA: TGTGCCAGCAGTGAATATCTAGCGCCCAAGGGGACAGATACGCAGTATTTT

D: -
size: -
J: TRBJ2-5
V: TRBV11-2
length: 17
CDR3: CASTPRGGTGYQETQYF
DNA: TGTGCCAGCACGCCTAGGGGGGGAACGGGGTACCAAGAGACCCAGTACTTC

D: -
size: -
J: TRBJ2-1
V: TRBV10-3
length: 13
CDR3: CAIRGTSYNEQFF
DNA: TGTGCCATCAGGGGGACTTCATACAATGAGCAGTTCTTC

D: TRBD2
size: -
J: TRBJ2-1
V: TRBV4-1
length: 16
CDR3: CASSRRGLAGSNEQFF
DNA: TGCGCCAGCAGCCGGAGGGGGCTAGCGGGATCCAATGAGCAGTTCTTC

D: TRBD1
size: few
J: TRBJ2-3
V: TRBV5-4
length: 14
CDR3: CASSPMDRSDTQYF
DNA: TGTGCCAGCAGCCCAATGGACAGGTCAGATACGCAGTATTTT

D: -
size: -
J: TRBJ2-7
V: TRBV30
length: 12
CDR3: CAWGTGPYEQYF
DNA: TGTGCCTGGGGAACAGGGCCCTACGAGCAGTACTTC

D: TRBD2
size: few
J: TRBJ2-5
V: TRBV7-2
length: 17
CDR3: CASSSVPLTSVQETQYF
DNA: TGTGCCAGCAGCTCCGTACCCCTGACTAGCGTACAAGAGACCCAGTACTTC

D: TRBD1
size: few
J: TRBJ2-3
V: TRBV5-1
length: 16
CDR3: CASSLDRTGMSNTQYF
DNA: TGCGCCAGCAGCCTCGACCGGACAGGAATGTCGAATACGCAGTATTTT

D: -
size: few
J: TRBJ1-5
V: TRBV3-1
length: 14
CDR3: CASSQEAGNQPQHF
DNA: TGTGCCAGCAGCCAAGAGGCGGGAAATCAGCCCCAGCATTTT

D: -
size: -
J: TRBJ2-7
V: TRBV4-2
length: 16
CDR3: CASSQETGGKSYEQYF
DNA: TGTGCCAGCAGCCAAGAGACAGGCGGGAAGTCCTACGAGCAGTACTTC

D: -
size: many
J: TRBJ2-7
V: TRBV12-3/TRBV12-4
length: 13
CDR3: CASSPSGSYEQYF
DNA: TGTGCCAGCAGTCCTAGTGGGTCCTACGAGCAGTACTTC

D: TRBD2
size: -
J: TRBJ2-3
V: TRBV18
length: 15
CDR3: CASSPPSSGGYTQYF
DNA: TGTGCCAGCTCACCACCGTCTAGCGGGGGCTATACGCAGTATTTT

D: -
size: few
J: TRBJ2-5
V: TRBV5-1
length: 13
CDR3: CASSLGSKETQYF
DNA: TGCGCCAGCAGCTTGGGATCAAAAGAGACCCAGTACTTC

D: -
size: few
J: TRBJ2-5
V: TRBV11-2
length: 14
CDR3: CASSLTRDAETQYF
DNA: TGTGCCAGCAGCTTAACCCGGGACGCGGAGACCCAGTACTTC

D: -
size: -
J: TRBJ2-1
V: TRBV15
length: 17
CDR3: CATSRGEGSPAYNEQFF
DNA: TGTGCCACCAGCAGGGGCGAAGGGTCTCCCGCCTACAATGAGCAGTTCTTC

D: -
size: many
J: TRBJ1-5
V: TRBV12-3/TRBV12-4
length: 14
CDR3: CASSPQGSNQPQHF
DNA: TGTGCCAGCAGCCCTCAGGGGAGCAATCAGCCCCAGCATTTT

D: -
size: few
J: TRBJ2-2
V: TRBV7-9
length: 14
CDR3: CASSITRDTGELFF
DNA: TGTGCCAGCAGCATAACCAGGGACACCGGGGAGCTGTTTTTT

D: -
size: -
J: TRBJ1-5
V: TRBV7-9
length: 16
CDR3: CASSFSGGYSNQPQHF
DNA: TGTGCCAGCAGCTTTAGCGGAGGTTATAGCAATCAGCCCCAGCATTTT

D: TRBD1
size: many
J: TRBJ1-2
V: TRBV5-1
length: 14
CDR3: CASSLEGGFEGYTF
DNA: TGCGCCAGCAGCTTGGAAGGGGGCTTTGAAGGCTACACCTTC

D: -
size: once
J: TRBJ2-5
V: TRBV25-1
length: 13
CDR3: CASIGGFQETQYF
DNA: TGTGCCAGCATCGGCGGGTTCCAAGAGACCCAGTACTTC

D: -
size: many
J: TRBJ1-5
V: TRBV4-1
length: 14
CDR3: CASSQVISNQPQHF
DNA: TGCGCCAGCAGCCAAGTAATTAGCAATCAGCCCCAGCATTTT

D: -
size: -
J: TRBJ2-7
V: TRBV7-9
length: 14
CDR3: CASSSYRGGYEQYF
DNA: TGTGCCAGCAGCTCGTACAGGGGGGGATACGAGCAGTACTTC

D: TRBD2
size: many
J: TRBJ2-1
V: TRBV12-3/TRBV12-4
length: 15
CDR3: CASSLVIAGGGEQFF
DNA: TGTGCCAGCAGTTTAGTTATAGCGGGAGGGGGAGAGCAGTTCTTC

D: -
size: many
J: TRBJ2-1
V: TRBV2
length: 14
CDR3: CASSEAGKRHEQFF
DNA: TGTGCCAGCAGTGAAGCGGGTAAGCGCCATGAGCAGTTCTTC

D: -
size: -
J: TRBJ2-3
V: TRBV10-1
length: 12
CDR3: CASSLGPLEQYF
DNA: TGCGCCAGCAGTCTGGGGCCCCTCGAGCAGTATTTT

D: -
size: few
J: TRBJ2-7
V: TRBV3-1
length: 14
CDR3: CASSQEGIGGARYF
DNA: TGTGCCAGCAGCCAAGAAGGCATAGGGGGAGCTCGGTACTTC

D: -
size: few
J: TRBJ1-1
V: TRBV3-1
length: 17
CDR3: CASSLQGGRGKNTEAFF
DNA: TGTGCCAGCAGCCTCCAAGGTGGAAGGGGTAAGAACACTGAAGCTTTCTTT

D: TRBD1
size: -
J: TRBJ2-3
V: TRBV11-2
length: 15
CDR3: CASSSQGAGTDTQYF
DNA: TGTGCCAGCAGCTCACAGGGGGCTGGTACAGATACGCAGTATTTT

D: -
size: few
J: TRBJ2-1
V: TRBV5-6
length: 16
CDR3: CASRSSQMRAYNEQFF
DNA: TGTGCCAGCAGATCCTCTCAGATGAGGGCCTACAATGAGCAGTTCTTC

D: -
size: -
J: TRBJ1-2
V: TRBV18
length: 13
CDR3: CASSPSKDYGYTF
DNA: TGTGCCAGCTCACCGTCAAAAGACTATGGCTACACCTTC

D: -
size: few
J: TRBJ1-3
V: TRBV3-1
length: 15
CDR3: CASSPWTASGNTIYF
DNA: TGTGCCAGCAGCCCTTGGACAGCCTCTGGAAACACCATATATTTT